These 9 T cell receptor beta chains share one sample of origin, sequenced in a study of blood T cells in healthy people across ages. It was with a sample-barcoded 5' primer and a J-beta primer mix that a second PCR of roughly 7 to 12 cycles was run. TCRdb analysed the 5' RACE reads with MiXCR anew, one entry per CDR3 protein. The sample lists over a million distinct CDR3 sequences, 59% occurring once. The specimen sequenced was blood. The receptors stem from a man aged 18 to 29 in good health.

CDR3 region: CASSPRRDPGPGEQFF. The DNA of the CDR3 is TGTGCCAGCAGTCCAAGACGAGATCCCGGCCCGGGTGAGCAGTTCTTC. This chain uses TRBV6-2 or TRBV6-3 with TRBJ2-1, with D unresolved. This CDR3 is 16 amino acids long. Germline V gives CDR1 MNHEY, CDR2 SVGEGT. V lost 5 bases to trimming and J lost 9 bases, with 23 bases between them.

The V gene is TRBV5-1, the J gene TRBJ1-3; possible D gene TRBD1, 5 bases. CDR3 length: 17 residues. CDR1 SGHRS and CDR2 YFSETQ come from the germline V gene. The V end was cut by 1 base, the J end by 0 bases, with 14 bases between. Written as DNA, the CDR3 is TGCGCCAGCAGCTTGTACCCAGAGGGACTCTCTGGAAACACCATATATTTT. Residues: CASSLYPEGLSGNTIYF. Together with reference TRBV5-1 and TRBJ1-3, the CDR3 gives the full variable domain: KAGVTQTPRYLIKTRGQQVTLSCSPISGHRSVSWYQQTPGQGLQFLFEYFSETQRNKGNFPGRFSGRQFSNSRSEMNVSTLELGDSALYLCASSLYPEGLSGNTIYFGEGSWLTVV.

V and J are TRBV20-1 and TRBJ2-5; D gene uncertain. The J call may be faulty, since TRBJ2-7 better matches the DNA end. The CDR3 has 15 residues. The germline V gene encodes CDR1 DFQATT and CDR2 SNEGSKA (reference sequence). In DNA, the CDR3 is TGCAGTTCCCACCGACCGGGCCCGGGCGCCTACGAGCAGTACTTC. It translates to CSSHRPGPGAYEQYF.

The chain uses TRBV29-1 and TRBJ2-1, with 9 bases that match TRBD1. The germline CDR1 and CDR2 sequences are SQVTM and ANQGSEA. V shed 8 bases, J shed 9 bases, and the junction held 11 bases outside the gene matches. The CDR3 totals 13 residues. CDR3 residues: CSFRDRALGEQFF. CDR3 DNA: TGCAGCTTCCGGGACAGGGCCCTTGGTGAGCAGTTCTTC.

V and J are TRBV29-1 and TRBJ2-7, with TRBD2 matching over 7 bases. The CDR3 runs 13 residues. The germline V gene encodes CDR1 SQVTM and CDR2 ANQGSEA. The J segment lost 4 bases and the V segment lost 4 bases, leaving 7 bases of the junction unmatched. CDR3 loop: CSVGGGSRYEQYF. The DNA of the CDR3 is TGCAGCGTTGGTGGCGGGAGTAGGTACGAGCAGTACTTC.

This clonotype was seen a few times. The CDR3 protein is CASSSGVGERYEQYF. CDR3 nucleotide sequence: TGTGCCAGCAGCTCTGGGGTGGGGGAACGCTACGAGCAGTACTTC. This sequence joins TRBV12-3 or TRBV12-4 and TRBJ2-7; possibly TRBD1 or TRBD2 for D (5 bases each). CDR3 length: 15 amino acids. Trimming shortened V by 6 bases and J by 3 bases, and 18 bases separated the two germline ends.

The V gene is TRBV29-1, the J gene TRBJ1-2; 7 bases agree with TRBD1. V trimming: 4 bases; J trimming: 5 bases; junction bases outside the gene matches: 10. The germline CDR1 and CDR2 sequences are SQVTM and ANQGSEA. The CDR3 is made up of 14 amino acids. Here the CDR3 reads CSVGQGPGGYGYTF. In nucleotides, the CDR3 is TGCAGCGTTGGACAGGGCCCCGGGGGTTATGGCTACACCTTC.

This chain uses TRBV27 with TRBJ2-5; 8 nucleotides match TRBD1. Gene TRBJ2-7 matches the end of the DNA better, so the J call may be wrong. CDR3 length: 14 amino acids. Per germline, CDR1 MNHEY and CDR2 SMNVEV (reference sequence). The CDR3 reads CASSWTGQSYEQYF. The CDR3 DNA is TGTGCCAGCAGTTGGACAGGGCAATCCTACGAGCAGTACTTC.

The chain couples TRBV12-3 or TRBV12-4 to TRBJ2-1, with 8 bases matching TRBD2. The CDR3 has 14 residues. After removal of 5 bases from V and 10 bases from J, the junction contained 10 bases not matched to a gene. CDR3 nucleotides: TGTGCCAGCAGTCCCCGCGGAGCGGGAGAGGAGCAGTTCTTC. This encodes CASSPRGAGEEQFF.